This TCR beta chain derives from a study of T-cell memory formation after mild COVID-19. Broader study findings: Some SARS-CoV-2-responding clones were already detected in memory before infection.

One entry per CDR3 protein results from TCRdb running MiXCR on the 5' RACE reads. The sample shows fewer than 350,000 distinct CDR3 sequences, roughly 8.2% of them seen only once. Germline V gives CDR1 LGHNA, CDR2 YNFKEQ. V lost 5 bases and J lost 4; bases outside the gene matches: 10. The CDR3 has 16 amino acids. This clonotype was recorded many times. What it recognizes is unknown. This clonotype originated in a man younger than 30 who had mild COVID-19 (a few samples of this study predate the infection). Cell type and time point are not known. Material for sequencing was PBMCs or a T cell subset sorted from them (not recorded which). The V and J genes are TRBV4-2 and TRBJ2-1; 8 bases line up with TRBD2. CDR3 sequence: CASSSPRASGYNEQFF. CDR3 sequence (DNA): TGTGCCAGCAGCTCCCCTCGGGCTAGCGGGTACAATGAGCAGTTCTTC.